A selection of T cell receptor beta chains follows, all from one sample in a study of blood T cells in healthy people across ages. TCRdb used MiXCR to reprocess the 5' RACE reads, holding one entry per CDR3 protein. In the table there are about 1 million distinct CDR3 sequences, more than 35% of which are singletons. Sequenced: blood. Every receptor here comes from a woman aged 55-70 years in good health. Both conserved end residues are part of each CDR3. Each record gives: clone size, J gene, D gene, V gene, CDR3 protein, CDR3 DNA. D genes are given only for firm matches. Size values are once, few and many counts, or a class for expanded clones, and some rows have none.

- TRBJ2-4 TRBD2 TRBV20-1 CSAGLAGRKNIQYF TGCAGTGCCGGACTAGCGGGGAGAAAAAACATTCAGTACTTC
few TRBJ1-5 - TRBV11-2 CASSLGRVQPQHF TGTGCCAGCAGCTTAGGCAGGGTTCAGCCCCAGCATTTT
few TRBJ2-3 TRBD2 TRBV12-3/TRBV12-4 CASRVSGSGTDTQYF TGTGCCAGCAGGGTTAGCGGGAGTGGCACAGATACGCAGTATTTT
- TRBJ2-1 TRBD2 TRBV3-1 CASSQGRASGYSYNEQFF TGTGCCAGCAGCCAAGGTAGGGCTAGCGGTTACTCCTACAATGAGCAGTTCTTC
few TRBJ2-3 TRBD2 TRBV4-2 CASSHGTSGTTDTQYF TGTGCCAGCAGCCACGGGACTAGCGGGACCACAGATACGCAGTATTTT
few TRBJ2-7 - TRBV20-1 CSARRAGLGYEQYF TGCAGTGCTCGCCGGGCGGGACTGGGCTACGAGCAGTACTTC
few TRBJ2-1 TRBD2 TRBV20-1 CSASMLAGDNEQFF TGCAGTGCTAGCATGCTAGCGGGAGACAATGAGCAGTTCTTC
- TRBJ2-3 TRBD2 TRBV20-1 CSAERGRPDTQYF TGCAGTGCTGAGCGGGGGAGGCCAGATACGCAGTATTTT
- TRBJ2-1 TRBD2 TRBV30 CAWSEGGSSYNEQFF TGTGCCTGGAGTGAAGGCGGGAGTTCCTACAATGAGCAGTTCTTC
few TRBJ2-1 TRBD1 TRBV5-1 CASSLDRGPYEQFF TGCGCCAGCAGCTTGGACAGGGGGCCCTATGAGCAGTTCTTC
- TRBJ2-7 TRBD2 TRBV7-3 CASSSTLAGVSYEQYF TGTGCCAGCAGCTCAACACTAGCGGGAGTATCCTACGAGCAGTACTTC
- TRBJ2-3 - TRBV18 CASSRREEADTQYF TGTGCCAGCTCACGCAGGGAAGAAGCAGATACGCAGTATTTT
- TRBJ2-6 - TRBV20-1 CSAVLGLISSGANVLTF TGCAGTGCAGTGTTAGGACTCATCAGCTCTGGGGCCAACGTCCTGACTTTC
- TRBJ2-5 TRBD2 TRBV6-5 CASSYSLADYQETQYF TGTGCCAGCAGTTACTCTCTAGCGGACTACCAAGAGACCCAGTACTTC
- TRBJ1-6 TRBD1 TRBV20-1 CSARDSRLGGQKNSPLHF TGCAGTGCTAGAGACAGCCGTCTAGGGGGACAGAAAAATTCACCCCTCCACTTT
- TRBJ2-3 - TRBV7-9 CASSLAGVTDPQYF TGTGCCAGCAGCTTAGCGGGGGTAACAGATCCGCAGTATTTT
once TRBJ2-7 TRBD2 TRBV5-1 CASSQGLAVGEQYF TGCGCCAGCAGCCAAGGACTAGCGGTGGGCGAGCAGTACTTC
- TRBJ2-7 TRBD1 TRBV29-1 CSVQGALYEQYF TGCAGCGTACAGGGGGCCCTCTACGAGCAGTACTTC
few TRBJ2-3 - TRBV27 CASTSLRRAGTDTQYF TGTGCCAGCACCTCGCTGCGGAGGGCCGGCACAGATACGCAGTATTTT
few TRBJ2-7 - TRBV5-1 CASSLARPEEQYF TGCGCCAGCAGCTTGGCCCGTCCGGAGGAGCAGTACTTC
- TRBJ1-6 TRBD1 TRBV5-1 CASSVDRGRSPLHF TGCGCCAGCAGCGTCGACAGGGGAAGATCACCCCTCCACTTT
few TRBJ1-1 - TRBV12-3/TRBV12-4 CASSLDRRGAFF TGTGCCAGCAGTTTAGACCGTCGGGGAGCTTTCTTT
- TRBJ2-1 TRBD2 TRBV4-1 CASSQPGLAYNEQFF TGCGCCAGCAGCCAGCCGGGACTAGCCTACAATGAGCAGTTCTTC
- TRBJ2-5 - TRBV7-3 CASSFSTQETQYF TGTGCCAGCAGCTTTAGTACTCAAGAGACCCAGTACTTC
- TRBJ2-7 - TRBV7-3 CASSSQPVLARNSCNEQYF TGTGCCAGCAGCTCTCAACCGGTTTTAGCCAGGAACTCCTGCAATGAGCAGTACTTC
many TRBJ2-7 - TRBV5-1 CASSPVGSSYEQYF TGCGCCAGCAGCCCCGTTGGCAGCTCCTACGAGCAGTACTTC
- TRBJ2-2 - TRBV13 CASSLGRDTGELFF TGTGCCAGCAGCTTAGGAAGGGACACCGGGGAGCTGTTTTTT
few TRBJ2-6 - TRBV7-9 CASSPPRRANVLTF TGTGCCAGCAGCCCACCGCGGAGGGCCAACGTCCTGACTTTC
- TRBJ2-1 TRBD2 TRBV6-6 CASSYRVAGEQGNEQFF TGTGCCAGCAGTTACCGGGTAGCGGGAGAACAGGGCAATGAGCAGTTCTTC
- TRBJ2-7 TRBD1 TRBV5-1 CASSKDRGQIYEQYF TGCGCCAGCAGCAAAGACAGGGGGCAAATCTACGAGCAGTACTTC
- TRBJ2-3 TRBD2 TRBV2 CASLPGLDTDTQYF TGTGCCAGCTTACCGGGACTAGACACAGATACGCAGTATTTT
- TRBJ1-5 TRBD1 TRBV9 CASSPEDRGKEPQHF TGTGCCAGCAGCCCAGAGGACAGGGGCAAGGAGCCCCAGCATTTT
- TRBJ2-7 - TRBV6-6 CASSYPGQFEQYF TGTGCCAGCAGTTATCCAGGACAGTTCGAGCAGTACTTC
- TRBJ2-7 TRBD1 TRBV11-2 CASSWGQASYEQYF TGTGCCAGCAGCTGGGGACAGGCGAGCTACGAGCAGTACTTC
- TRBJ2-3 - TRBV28 CASSPTEWQGQYF TGTGCCAGCAGTCCCACCGAATGGCAGGGGCAGTATTTT
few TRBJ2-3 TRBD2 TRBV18 CASSPIALAGHPEDTQYF TGTGCCAGCTCACCAATTGCACTAGCGGGCCATCCCGAAGATACGCAGTATTTT
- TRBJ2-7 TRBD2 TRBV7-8 CASSLKAVLAGGSSYEQYF TGTGCCAGCAGCTTAAAGGCCGTATTAGCGGGAGGGAGCTCCTACGAGCAGTACTTC
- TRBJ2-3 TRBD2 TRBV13 CASSRWTRNSPSTDTQYF TGTGCCAGCAGCCGATGGACTAGAAATTCCCCTAGCACAGATACGCAGTATTTT
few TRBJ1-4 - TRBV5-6 CASSLEASKGGKLFF TGTGCCAGCAGCTTGGAGGCCAGTAAAGGGGGAAAACTGTTTTTT
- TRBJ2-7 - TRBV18 CASSPVGGETRYF TGTGCCAGCTCACCGGTAGGTGGCGAGACCCGGTACTTC
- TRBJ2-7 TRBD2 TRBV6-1 CASSPGLAGGKPAYEQYF TGTGCCAGCAGTCCCGGACTAGCGGGAGGGAAACCTGCCTACGAGCAGTACTTC
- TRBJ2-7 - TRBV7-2 CASSLVSIASSYEQYF TGTGCCAGCAGCCTAGTTTCGATCGCTAGCTCCTACGAGCAGTACTTC
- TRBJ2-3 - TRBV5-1 CASSPWRNTDTQYF TGCGCCAGCAGCCCCTGGAGAAACACAGATACGCAGTATTTT
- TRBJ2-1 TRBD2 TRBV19 CASKLAGETNEQFF TGTGCCAGTAAACTAGCGGGAGAGACCAATGAGCAGTTCTTC
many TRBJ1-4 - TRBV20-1 CSARPPDSEKLFF TGCAGTGCTAGACCCCCGGACAGTGAAAAACTGTTTTTT
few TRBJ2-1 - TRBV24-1 CATSGPADSYNEQFF TGTGCCACCAGTGGCCCAGCAGACTCCTACAATGAGCAGTTCTTC
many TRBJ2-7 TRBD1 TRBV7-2 CASSLAQDRGYEQYF TGTGCCAGCAGCTTAGCCCAGGACAGGGGATACGAGCAGTACTTC
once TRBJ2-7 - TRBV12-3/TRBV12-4 CASSPEPGYEQYF TGTGCCAGCAGCCCTGAACCGGGCTACGAGCAGTACTTC
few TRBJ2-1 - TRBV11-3 CASSDGWAEQFF TGTGCCAGCAGTGACGGGTGGGCTGAGCAGTTCTTC
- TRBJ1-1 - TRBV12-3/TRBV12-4 CASSLARGWTEAFF TGTGCCAGCAGTTTAGCGAGGGGGTGGACTGAAGCTTTCTTT
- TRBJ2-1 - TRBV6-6 CASGATSGEQFF TGTGCCAGCGGGGCCACGTCAGGGGAGCAGTTCTTC
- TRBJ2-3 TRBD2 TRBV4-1 CASSHSGAPADTQYF TGCGCCAGCAGCCATAGCGGGGCCCCGGCAGATACGCAGTATTTT
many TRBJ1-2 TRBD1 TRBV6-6 CASSSTGVPYGYTF TGTGCCAGCAGTTCGACAGGGGTCCCCTATGGCTACACCTTC
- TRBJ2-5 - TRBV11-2 CASSIRGNEQYF TGTGCCAGCAGCATCAGGGGCAATGAGCAGTACTTC
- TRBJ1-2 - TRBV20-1 CSARDSGRVAGYTF TGCAGTGCTAGAGATTCAGGGAGGGTCGCTGGCTACACCTTC
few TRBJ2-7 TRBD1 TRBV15 CATSRRDRGNEQYF TGTGCCACCAGCAGAAGGGACAGGGGGAACGAGCAGTACTTC
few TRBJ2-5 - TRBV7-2 CASSLGWGRAHQETQYF TGTGCCAGCAGCTTAGGGTGGGGGCGTGCCCATCAAGAGACCCAGTACTTC